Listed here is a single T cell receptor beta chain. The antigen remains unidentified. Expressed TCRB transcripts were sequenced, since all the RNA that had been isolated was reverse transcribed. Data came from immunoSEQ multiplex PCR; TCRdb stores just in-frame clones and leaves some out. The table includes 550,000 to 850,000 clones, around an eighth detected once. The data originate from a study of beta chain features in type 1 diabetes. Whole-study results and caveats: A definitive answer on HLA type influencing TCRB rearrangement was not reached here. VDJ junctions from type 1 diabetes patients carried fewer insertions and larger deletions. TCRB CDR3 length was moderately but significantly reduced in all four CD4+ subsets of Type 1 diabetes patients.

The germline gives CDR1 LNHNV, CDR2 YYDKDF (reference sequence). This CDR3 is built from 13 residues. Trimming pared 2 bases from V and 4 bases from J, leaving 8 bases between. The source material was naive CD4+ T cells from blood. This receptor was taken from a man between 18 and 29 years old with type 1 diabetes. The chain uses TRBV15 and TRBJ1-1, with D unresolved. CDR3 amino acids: CATSRQRGTEAFF. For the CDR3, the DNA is TGTGCCACCAGCAGACAAAGAGGCACTGAAGCTTTCTTT.